This T cell receptor (beta chain) was found in a study of Graves' ophthalmopathy and Graves' hyperthyroidism. This clonotype was seen many times. RNA transcripts were the template, and TCR beta CDR3 regions were amplified from them. RT-PCR in the first round used HTBI primers; a second-round multiplex PCR followed. From the multiplex PCR reads, TCRdb called clonotypes with MiXCR, one entry per CDR3 protein. Among 450,000 to 600,000 distinct CDR3 sequences, less than 40% were seen once, and the ten largest hold around 4%. The CDR3 totals 13 residues. CDR1 SGHVS and CDR2 FQNEAQ come from the germline V gene. Trimming cost V 5 bases and J 11 bases; bases outside gene matches: 10. Certain patients, namely those with other autoimmune diseases, uncontrolled infections, pregnancy or lactation, were excluded.

This clonotype originated in an adult man with Graves' hyperthyroidism. The sequenced sample was peripheral blood or thyroid tissue (not recorded which). The chain recombines TRBV7-8 with TRBJ1-1; 8 bases fit TRBD1. CDR3 bases: TGTGCCAGCAGCAGAGACAGGGGACTATGGGCTTTCTTT. It translates to CASSRDRGLWAFF.